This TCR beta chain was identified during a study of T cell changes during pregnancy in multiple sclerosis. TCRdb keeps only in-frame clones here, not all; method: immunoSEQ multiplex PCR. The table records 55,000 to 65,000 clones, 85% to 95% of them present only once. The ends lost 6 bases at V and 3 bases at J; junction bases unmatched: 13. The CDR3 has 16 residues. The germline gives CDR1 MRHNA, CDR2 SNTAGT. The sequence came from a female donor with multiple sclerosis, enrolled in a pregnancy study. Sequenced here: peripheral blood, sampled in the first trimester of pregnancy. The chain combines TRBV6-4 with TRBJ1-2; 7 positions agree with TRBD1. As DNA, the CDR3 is TGTGCCAGCAGCGCCTCGACAGGGTTAGGGCACTATGGCTACACCTTC. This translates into CASSASTGLGHYGYTF.